The rows below give T cell receptor beta chains drawn from one sample of a study of blood T cell repertoires in COVID-19. TCRdb's table, derived via immunoSEQ multiplex PCR, lists solely in-frame clones and lacks some. The sample has 85,000 to 100,000 clones, roughly four fifths seen once. Sequenced input: peripheral blood. Every receptor here comes from a man older than 75 with COVID-19, enrolled during active disease. Each CDR3 is given with its conserved first and last residue. Fields, in order: V gene, J gene, D gene, clone size, CDR3 protein, CDR3 DNA. D genes are given only for firm matches. Only some rows state a clone size, as once, few, many or a class for expanded clones.

TRBV2,TRBJ1-3,TRBD1,NA,CASRSGQRPKNSGNTIYF,TGTGCCAGCAGATCGGGACAGAGACCCAAAAACTCTGGAAACACCATATATTTT
TRBV9,TRBJ2-1,TRBD2,NA,CASSVSGLSSYNEQFF,TGTGCCAGCAGCGTTAGCGGGCTGAGCTCCTACAATGAGCAGTTCTTC
TRBV7-2,TRBJ2-5,TRBD2,NA,CASSPGLAVQETQYF,TGTGCCAGCAGCCCAGGACTAGCTGTTCAAGAGACCCAGTACTTC
TRBV24-1,TRBJ2-5,TRBD2,NA,CATSDPGTSGRETQYF,TGTGCCACCAGTGATCCCGGGACTAGCGGGAGAGAGACCCAGTACTTC
TRBV5-8,TRBJ1-1,NA,NA,CASSLGQATYTEAFF,TGTGCCAGCAGCTTGGGACAGGCTACTTACACTGAAGCTTTCTTT
TRBV12-5,TRBJ2-5,TRBD1,NA,CASGSGQGGETQYF,TGTGCTAGTGGTTCGGGACAGGGAGGGGAGACCCAGTACTTC
TRBV9,TRBJ1-3,NA,once,CASSVAPQGSGNTIYF,TGTGCCAGCAGCGTAGCCCCACAGGGCTCTGGAAACACCATATATTTT
TRBV4-1,TRBJ2-7,TRBD1,few,CASSQPDRGQYEQYF,TGCGCCAGCAGCCAACCGGACAGGGGGCAGTACGAGCAGTACTTC
TRBV11-3,TRBJ2-7,NA,NA,CASSLQGRSGEQYF,TGTGCCAGCAGCTTACAGGGGCGGAGCGGTGAGCAGTACTTC
TRBV5-6,TRBJ1-4,NA,few,CASSLPQGRDEKLFF,TGTGCCAGCAGCTTACCACAGGGAAGGGATGAAAAACTGTTTTTT
TRBV7-9,TRBJ1-5,TRBD1,NA,CASSSTGEWDQPQHF,TGTGCCAGCAGCTCCACAGGGGAGTGGGATCAGCCCCAGCATTTT
TRBV5-4,TRBJ2-7,NA,NA,CASSFSGEYEQYF,TGTGCCAGCAGCTTTTCCGGGGAATACGAGCAGTACTTC
TRBV6-5,TRBJ2-7,TRBD1,NA,CASSYSRQGTYEQYF,TGTGCCAGCAGTTACTCTAGACAGGGGACCTACGAGCAGTACTTC
TRBV9,TRBJ2-5,TRBD1,NA,CASSVALDREETQYF,TGTGCCAGCAGCGTAGCTCTTGACAGGGAAGAGACCCAGTACTTC
TRBV15,TRBJ2-7,TRBD1,NA,CATSRGTGYYEQYF,TGTGCCACCAGCAGAGGGACAGGATACTACGAGCAGTACTTC
TRBV7-2,TRBJ2-5,TRBD2,few,CASSLVAGGSQETQYF,TGTGCCAGCAGCTTAGTAGCGGGAGGCAGCCAAGAGACCCAGTACTTC
TRBV28,TRBJ1-2,NA,NA,CASSLGGNYGYTF,TGTGCCAGCAGTTTAGGGGGGAACTATGGCTACACCTTC
TRBV6-5,TRBJ2-2,NA,NA,CASSYSQLGELFF,TGTGCCAGCAGTTACTCACAACTAGGGGAGCTGTTTTTT
TRBV30,TRBJ1-3,NA,NA,CAWGPGGGNTIYF,TGTGCCTGGGGCCCAGGAGGTGGAAACACCATATATTTT
TRBV11-3,TRBJ2-2,NA,NA,CASSASRGTGELFF,TGTGCCAGCAGCGCCTCGCGGGGCACCGGGGAGCTGTTTTTT
TRBV2,TRBJ1-5,NA,NA,CASSTEGGTNQPQHF,TGTGCCAGCAGCACTGAGGGGGGGACCAATCAGCCCCAGCATTTT
TRBV28,TRBJ1-3,NA,once,CASSLQVSPTSGNTIYF,TGTGCCAGCAGTTTACAGGTTTCACCAACCTCTGGAAACACCATATATTTT
TRBV6-5,TRBJ2-7,TRBD2,NA,CASEGEGLAGGEQYF,TGTGCCAGCGAAGGGGAGGGACTAGCGGGAGGCGAGCAGTACTTC
TRBV7-3,TRBJ1-3,NA,few,CASSLTNSGNTIYF,TGTGCCAGCAGCTTGACAAACTCTGGAAACACCATATATTTT
TRBV30,TRBJ2-7,NA,NA,CAWSGSYEQYF,TGTGCCTGGAGTGGCAGCTACGAGCAGTACTTC
TRBV5-1,TRBJ2-2,NA,NA,CASSTNTGELFF,TGCGCCAGCAGCACTAACACCGGGGAGCTGTTTTTT
TRBV11-2,TRBJ1-4,NA,NA,CASSFQGPSEKLFF,TGTGCCAGCAGCTTCCAGGGGCCTAGTGAAAAACTGTTTTTT
TRBV9,TRBJ1-4,TRBD1,NA,CASSLRDRAVEKLFF,TGTGCCAGCAGCTTACGGGACAGGGCGGTTGAAAAACTGTTTTTT
TRBV27,TRBJ1-5,TRBD1,NA,CASSERQGIPNQPQHF,TGTGCCAGCAGCGAGAGACAGGGGATCCCCAATCAGCCCCAGCATTTT
TRBV3-1/TRBV3-2,TRBJ1-6,NA,NA,CASSQKSDSPLHF,TGTGCCAGCAGCCAAAAGTCAGATTCACCCCTCCACTTT
TRBV7-6,TRBJ2-7,NA,NA,CASSPSGLTYEQYF,TGTGCCAGCAGCCCGTCTGGGTTGACTTACGAGCAGTACTTC
TRBV27,TRBJ1-6,TRBD1,few,CASSQTGGSNSPLHF,TGTGCCAGCAGTCAGACAGGGGGGAGTAATTCACCCCTCCACTTT
TRBV2,TRBJ1-5,NA,NA,CASSDVASNQPQHF,TGTGCCAGCAGTGACGTAGCGAGCAATCAGCCCCAGCATTTT
TRBV7-8,TRBJ2-3,TRBD1,few,CASSLAGTDTDTQYF,TGTGCCAGCAGCTTAGCGGGGACAGACACAGATACGCAGTATTTT
TRBV11-2,TRBJ2-6,TRBD1,NA,CASSSQGATGANVLTF,TGTGCCAGCAGCTCACAGGGGGCCACTGGGGCCAACGTCCTGACTTTC
TRBV11-2,TRBJ2-3,TRBD2,NA,CASSLTLAGGTDTQYF,TGTGCCAGCAGCTTAACCCTAGCGGGGGGCACAGATACGCAGTATTTT
TRBV5-1,TRBJ2-2,TRBD2,NA,CASSAGLAGGLSGELFF,TGCGCCAGCAGCGCGGGACTAGCGGGAGGGTTGTCCGGGGAGCTGTTTTTT
TRBV7-2,TRBJ2-2,NA,NA,CASSSVANTGELFF,TGTGCCAGCAGCTCAGTTGCGAACACCGGGGAGCTGTTTTTT
TRBV7-9,TRBJ2-7,TRBD2,NA,CASSPSGLEVAEQYF,TGTGCCAGCAGCCCGTCGGGACTAGAGGTTGCCGAGCAGTACTTC
TRBV6-5,TRBJ1-1,NA,NA,CASGPYRTNTEAFF,TGTGCCAGCGGACCATACAGGACGAACACTGAAGCTTTCTTT
TRBV5-1,TRBJ1-4,TRBD1,few,CASSWTGMNEKLFF,TGCGCCAGCAGTTGGACAGGGATGAATGAAAAACTGTTTTTT
TRBV7-6,TRBJ1-3,TRBD1,NA,CASSPGTGALSGNTIYF,TGTGCCAGCAGCCCTGGGACAGGGGCGCTCTCTGGAAACACCATATATTTT
TRBV7-9,TRBJ1-1,NA,few,CASSLMGLGNTEAFF,TGTGCCAGCAGCTTAATGGGCCTCGGGAACACTGAAGCTTTCTTT
TRBV9,TRBJ1-3,TRBD1,NA,CASSPTGTSNTIYF,TGTGCCAGCAGCCCGACAGGGACGAGTAACACCATATATTTT
TRBV6-2/TRBV6-3,TRBJ2-5,TRBD1,NA,CASSAQGMGETQYF,TGTGCCAGCAGCGCACAGGGGATGGGAGAGACCCAGTACTTC
TRBV6-1,TRBJ1-4,TRBD1,once,CASSDGGQGGKKLFF,TGTGCCAGCAGTGACGGGGGACAGGGGGGGAAAAAACTGTTTTTT
TRBV5-1,TRBJ2-7,NA,once,CASSLVGGSYEQYF,TGCGCCAGCAGCTTGGTAGGCGGATCCTACGAGCAGTACTTC
TRBV2,TRBJ1-6,NA,NA,CASSVNRVLNSPLHF,TGTGCCAGCAGCGTAAACAGGGTATTAAATTCACCCCTCCACTTT
TRBV7-6,TRBJ2-3,TRBD2,NA,CASSIPSGGDLSTDTQYF,TGTGCCAGCAGCATTCCTAGCGGGGGGGACCTTAGCACAGATACGCAGTATTTT
TRBV19,TRBJ1-4,TRBD1,NA,CASRDRKNEKLFF,TGTGCCAGCCGGGACAGAAAAAATGAAAAACTGTTTTTT
TRBV6-6,TRBJ2-3,TRBD2,NA,CASSGRTSGYTDTQYF,TGTGCCAGCAGTGGCAGGACTAGCGGTTACACAGATACGCAGTATTTT
TRBV18,TRBJ1-1,TRBD1,NA,CASSRATGLNTEAFF,TGTGCCAGCTCACGAGCGACAGGGTTGAACACTGAAGCTTTCTTT
TRBV7-2,TRBJ2-5,TRBD1,NA,CASSLVIGQGTTETQYF,TGTGCCAGCAGCTTAGTAATTGGACAGGGAACGACGGAGACCCAGTACTTC
TRBV6-2/TRBV6-3,TRBJ2-2,TRBD2,few,CASSYSLGGSDTGELFF,TGTGCCAGCAGTTACAGTCTGGGGGGGAGCGACACCGGGGAGCTGTTTTTT